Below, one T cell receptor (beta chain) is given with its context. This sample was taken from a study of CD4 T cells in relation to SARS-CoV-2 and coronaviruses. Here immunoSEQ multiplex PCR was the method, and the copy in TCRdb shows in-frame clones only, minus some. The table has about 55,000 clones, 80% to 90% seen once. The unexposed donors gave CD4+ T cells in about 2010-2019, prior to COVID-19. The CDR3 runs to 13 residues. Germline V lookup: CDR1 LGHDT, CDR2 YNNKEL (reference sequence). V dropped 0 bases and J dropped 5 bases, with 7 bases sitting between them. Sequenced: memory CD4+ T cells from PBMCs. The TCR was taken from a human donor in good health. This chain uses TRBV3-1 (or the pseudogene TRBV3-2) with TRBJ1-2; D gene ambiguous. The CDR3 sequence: CASSQDLGYGYTF. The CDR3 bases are TGTGCCAGCAGCCAAGATTTAGGATATGGCTACACCTTC.